The rows below give T cell receptor beta chains drawn from one sample of a study of STAT5B mutations in CD4+ large granular lymphocyte leukemia. Here immunoSEQ multiplex PCR was the method, and the copy in TCRdb shows in-frame clones only, minus some. The table includes 30,000 or so clones, about four fifths detected once. Material for sequencing was CD4+ T cells from blood buffy coats. The receptors come from a human donor in good health. Both conserved end residues are part of each CDR3. Each record gives: clone size, CDR3 length, V gene, J gene, D gene, CDR3 DNA, CDR3 protein. The D gene is left open where the match is weak. Rows give clone size only sometimes, using once, few, many, or a class for an expanded clone.

few	15	TRBV10-3	TRBJ2-7	.	TGTGCCATCAGTGAGTCGACTAGGGCCTCCTACGAGCAGTACTTC	CAISESTRASYEQYF
.	13	TRBV18	TRBJ1-2	.	TGTGCCAGCTCACCAGGGGGTACCTATGGCTACACCTTC	CASSPGGTYGYTF
.	14	TRBV5-1	TRBJ1-1	.	TGCGCCAGCAGCTACGGACAGATAAACACTGAAGCTTTCTTT	CASSYGQINTEAFF
few	16	TRBV5-1	TRBJ2-7	TRBD2	TGCGCCAGCAGCTTGGGATCTAGCGGGTGGGTGAACGAGCAGTACTTC	CASSLGSSGWVNEQYF
few	15	TRBV5-4	TRBJ2-7	TRBD2	TGTGCCAGCAGCCGTAGCGGGCTAAGCTCCTACGAGCAGTACTTC	CASSRSGLSSYEQYF
.	16	TRBV7-6	TRBJ2-7	TRBD2	TGTGCCAGCAGCTTAGGAGGACTAGCGGGAGTTCGCGAGCAGTACTTC	CASSLGGLAGVREQYF
.	14	TRBV7-2	TRBJ2-7	TRBD2	TGTGCCAGCAGCTCCCTAGGACTAGCGGGCGAGCAGTACTTC	CASSSLGLAGEQYF
.	16	TRBV19	TRBJ1-1	.	TGTGCCAGTAGTATCCCCCTAGGGACATCAATTTCTGAAGCTTTCTTT	CASSIPLGTSISEAFF
.	11	TRBV2	TRBJ2-1	.	TGTGCCAGCAGTGACAGTAATGAGCAGTTCTTC	CASSDSNEQFF
.	16	TRBV19	TRBJ2-2	TRBD1	TGTGCCAGTAGTGTCCTGGCGGGACAGGGGACCGGGGAGCTGTTTTTT	CASSVLAGQGTGELFF
.	18	TRBV7-6	TRBJ2-3	.	TGTGCCAGCAGCGCGAACGGACAACTGGGGGCTAGCACAGATACGCAGTATTTT	CASSANGQLGASTDTQYF
.	14	TRBV6-5	TRBJ1-2	.	TGTGCCAGCAGCATCCACACGCTCGGGTATGGCTACACCTTC	CASSIHTLGYGYTF
.	15	TRBV7-2	TRBJ1-1	TRBD1	TGTGCCAGCAGCTGGTCCGGGACAGCTAACACTGAAGCTTTCTTT	CASSWSGTANTEAFF
.	14	TRBV6-5	TRBJ2-7	TRBD1	TGTGCCAGCAGTTACGGACAGGGTGGCTACGAGCAGTACTTC	CASSYGQGGYEQYF
once	12	TRBV10-3	TRBJ1-4	.	TGTGCCATCACTCCGCCAAATGAAAAACTGTTTTTT	CAITPPNEKLFF
.	10	TRBV29-1	TRBJ2-1	TRBD2	TGCAGCGTGGAACTAGCGGTGCAGTTCTTC	CSVELAVQFF
.	16	TRBV9	TRBJ2-3	TRBD2	TGTGCCAGCAGCGTAGTGTTAGCGGGAGGAACAGATACGCAGTATTTT	CASSVVLAGGTDTQYF
.	14	TRBV19	TRBJ1-5	.	TGTGCCACTAAAGGGTTTCGTAGCAATCAGCCCCAGCATTTT	CATKGFRSNQPQHF
.	16	TRBV5-1	TRBJ2-3	.	TGCGCCAGCAGCTTGGGGACTTTGATTAGCACAGATACGCAGTATTTT	CASSLGTLISTDTQYF
.	16	TRBV14	TRBJ2-1	.	TGTGCCAGCAGCCAAGTCGGAATCCTCCCTAGAGATCGACAGTTCTTC	CASSQVGILPRDRQFF
.	19	TRBV4-1	TRBJ1-1	.	TGCGCCAGCAGCCTAATTCAACCGGACAGATTAAGCATGAACACTGAAGCTTTCTTT	CASSLIQPDRLSMNTEAFF
once	14	TRBV5-1	TRBJ2-2	.	TGCGCCAGCAGCTTGGTGCCGAACACCGGGGAGCTGTTTTTT	CASSLVPNTGELFF
.	15	TRBV29-1	TRBJ2-5	.	TGCAGCGTCGGCCAATCAAGATCAGTACAAGAGACCCAGTACTTC	CSVGQSRSVQETQYF
.	14	TRBV30	TRBJ2-1	TRBD2	TGTGCCTGGAGTGGGACTAGCGGGAGGAATGAGCAGTTCTTC	CAWSGTSGRNEQFF
.	12	TRBV2	TRBJ2-1	.	TGTGCCAGCAGTGATGACGACAATGAGCAGTTCTTC	CASSDDDNEQFF
.	11	TRBV19	TRBJ1-1	.	TGTGCCAGTAGTATCAGATCTGAAGCTTTCTTT	CASSIRSEAFF
.	14	TRBV10-3	TRBJ2-3	TRBD2	TGTGCCATCGGGGGGGATAGCCCCACAGATACGCAGTATTTT	CAIGGDSPTDTQYF
few	13	TRBV9	TRBJ1-6	.	TGTGCCTCAGACTCAGGGCCAAATTCACCCCTCCACTTT	CASDSGPNSPLHF
.	14	TRBV10-3	TRBJ1-2	TRBD1	TGTGCCATCAGTGGACCGGGACAGAAGGATGGCTACACCTTC	CAISGPGQKDGYTF
.	15	TRBV13	TRBJ2-7	TRBD1	TGTGCCAGCAGTTGGGGACAGGGAGTTTCCTACGAGCAGTACTTC	CASSWGQGVSYEQYF
.	13	TRBV11-2	TRBJ2-1	.	TGTGCCAGCAGCTTACGGCGGGCGGGTGAGCAGTTCTTC	CASSLRRAGEQFF
.	17	TRBV15	TRBJ2-3	.	TGTGCCACCAGCAGAGGGGTGGGACACGAAGGGGAGGATACGCAGTATTTT	CATSRGVGHEGEDTQYF
.	13	TRBV10-2	TRBJ1-2	.	TGCGCCAGCAGTGAAAGGGTTGCCTATGGCTACACCTTC	CASSERVAYGYTF
.	19	TRBV27	TRBJ2-7	TRBD2	TGTGCCAGCAGTTTAAGGGCACCGAAAATAGCGGGGGCCGCCTACGAGCAGTACTTC	CASSLRAPKIAGAAYEQYF
.	13	TRBV19	TRBJ2-6	.	TGTGCCAGTCTGATCTCTGGGGCCAACGTCCTGACTTTC	CASLISGANVLTF
.	16	TRBV9	TRBJ1-3	.	TGTGCCAGCAGCGTAGACCCAAACTCGGGTGGAAACACCATATATTTT	CASSVDPNSGGNTIYF
.	14	TRBV2	TRBJ2-3	.	TGTGCCAGCAGTGAAATACAGGGCACAGATACGCAGTATTTT	CASSEIQGTDTQYF
once	12	TRBV7-8	TRBJ1-2	TRBD1	TGTGCCAGCAGCCTGACAGGGTATGGCTACACCTTC	CASSLTGYGYTF
.	14	TRBV6-1	TRBJ2-3	.	TGTGCCAGCAGTGGCCAGAGTGGCGCAGATACGCAGTATTTT	CASSGQSGADTQYF
.	16	TRBV28	TRBJ2-1	TRBD1	TGTGCCAGCAGCGCCTTCGGGACAGGGGGGACCAATGAGCAGTTCTTC	CASSAFGTGGTNEQFF
.	16	TRBV19	TRBJ1-5	TRBD1	TGTGCCAGTAGGTTGGAGATGTTTCAGGGGGGACAGCCCCAGCATTTT	CASRLEMFQGGQPQHF
.	15	TRBV13	TRBJ2-1	TRBD2	TGTGCCAGCAGCTTAGAGGGTAGCGGGAGGAATGAGCAGTTCTTC	CASSLEGSGRNEQFF
few	15	TRBV7-2	TRBJ2-3	.	TGTGCCAGCAGCGACTTACGGGGAGCCACAGATACGCAGTATTTT	CASSDLRGATDTQYF
few	15	TRBV11-3	TRBJ2-7	TRBD1	TGTGCCAGCAGCCAGGGACAGGGGATGTTCTACGAGCAGTACTTC	CASSQGQGMFYEQYF
.	11	TRBV6-1	TRBJ2-7	.	TGTGCCAGCAGTGGCGTTTACGAGCAGTACTTC	CASSGVYEQYF
.	12	TRBV28	TRBJ2-7	.	TGTGCCAGCAGTCCCCAGGGTAACGAGCAGTACTTC	CASSPQGNEQYF